This T cell receptor beta chain was obtained from a study of T cells in narcolepsy. Across the whole study: Patients with NT1 or NT2 and healthy control donors were enrolled. Study-level results: Autoreactive clone sequences were missing from some blood memory CD4+ repertoires. Comparing one patient's CSF and blood CD4+ clonotypes highlighted HCRT- and TRIB2-specific autoreactive clonotypes.

Trimming at V came to 4 bases and at J to 4 bases, leaving 2 bases not matched to a gene. The CDR3 is 13 amino acids. Germline loops: CDR1 MNHNS, CDR2 SASEGT. Comments on this clone: Its antigen is as yet unknown.

The protocol was immunoSEQ multiplex PCR, while the TCRdb copy is restricted to in-frame clones and leaves out a portion. The repertoire holds tens of thousands of clones, 79% seen once, with 6% to 7% in the top ten. Sample: memory (CD45RA-) CD4+ T cells from blood. The receptor's source is a human donor in good health. This chain links TRBV6-1 with TRBJ2-7, with 9 nucleotides matching TRBD2. This chain's CDR3 is CASSVSGRYEQYF. The CDR3 DNA reads TGTGCCAGCAGTGTAAGCGGGAGGTACGAGCAGTACTTC.